A selection of T cell receptor beta chains follows, all from one sample in a study of blood T cell repertoires in COVID-19. Method: immunoSEQ multiplex PCR; TCRdb's copy keeps in-frame clones and lacks some. This table holds approximately 59,000 clones, about 81% found once. Sequenced sample: peripheral blood. These receptors originate from an elderly man with acute or convalescent COVID-19. Each CDR3 is given with its conserved first and last residue. The order of the fields is V gene, clone size, D gene, J gene, CDR3 DNA, CDR3 protein. D genes are given only for firm matches. Only some rows state a clone size, as once, few, many or a class for expanded clones.

>TRBV19|NA|TRBD1|TRBJ1-2
TGTGCCAGTAGTGACAGGGGCAATGGCTACACCTTC
CASSDRGNGYTF
>TRBV28|NA|TRBD1|TRBJ1-1
TGTGCCAGCAGTTCACGTCAGGGGGCAGCTTTCTTT
CASSSRQGAAFF
>TRBV9|NA|TRBD1|TRBJ2-2
TGTGCCAGCAGCGTAGGTAGGGGGCCCACCGGGGAGCTGTTTTTT
CASSVGRGPTGELFF
>TRBV4-2|NA|TRBD1|TRBJ1-1
TGTGCCAGCAGCCAGGCGACAGGGAGCACTGAAGCTTTCTTT
CASSQATGSTEAFF
>TRBV10-3|NA|TRBD1|TRBJ2-7
TGTGCCATCAGGGGGGACAGGCAGAGCTCCTACGAGCAGTACTTC
CAIRGDRQSSYEQYF
>TRBV6-2/TRBV6-3|NA|NA|TRBJ2-3
TGTGCCAGCAGCCTCAACACAGATACGCAGTATTTT
CASSLNTDTQYF
>TRBV14|NA|NA|TRBJ1-1
TGTGCCAGCAGCCCGGAGAGGAACACTGAAGCTTTCTTT
CASSPERNTEAFF
>TRBV3-1/TRBV3-2|NA|NA|TRBJ2-1
TGTGCCAGCAGCCAAGATTGGAGTGAGCAGTTCTTC
CASSQDWSEQFF
>TRBV15|NA|TRBD2|TRBJ2-5
TGTGCCACCAGCAGAGTCCGAAGCGGGGGGATTCAAGAGACCCAGTACTTC
CATSRVRSGGIQETQYF
>TRBV10-3|NA|NA|TRBJ1-1
TGTGCCATCAGTGAGTCTCCGGGGTTAAAGAACACTGAAGCTTTCTTT
CAISESPGLKNTEAFF
>TRBV5-1|NA|NA|TRBJ2-7
TGCGCCAGCAGCTTGGGCCAGGGGGGCTACGAGCAGTACTTC
CASSLGQGGYEQYF
>TRBV3-1/TRBV3-2|NA|TRBD2|TRBJ2-7
TGTGCCAGCAGCCCCCATTCGACTAGCGGGACCTACGAGCAGTACTTC
CASSPHSTSGTYEQYF
>TRBV15|NA|TRBD1|TRBJ2-2
TGTGCCACCGCGGAAAACTACGGGACAGACACCGGGGAGCTGTTTTTT
CATAENYGTDTGELFF
>TRBV6-4|NA|TRBD2|TRBJ2-3
TGTGCCAGCAGTGACGGGTCTAGCGGGATGGGAACAGATACGCAGTATTTT
CASSDGSSGMGTDTQYF
>TRBV30|NA|NA|TRBJ2-7
TGTGCCTGGAGTCCCTCGACAGGTTTAAACGAGCAGTACTTC
CAWSPSTGLNEQYF
>TRBV19|NA|TRBD1|TRBJ2-7
TGTGCCAGTAGTACTACAGGGGGAATAATATACGAGCAGTACTTC
CASSTTGGIIYEQYF
>TRBV7-9|few|NA|TRBJ1-2
TGTGCCAGCAGCTTAGCCGTCGACTCGAGGGGCTACACCTTC
CASSLAVDSRGYTF
>TRBV28|NA|NA|TRBJ1-2
TGTGCCAGCAGTTGGACAGCGCCTAACTATGGCTACACCTTC
CASSWTAPNYGYTF
>TRBV5-4|NA|NA|TRBJ2-1
TGTGCCAGCAGCTTCCGGGACTCTCACAACAATGAGCAGTTCTTC
CASSFRDSHNNEQFF
>TRBV28|NA|TRBD1|TRBJ1-5
TGTGCCAGCAGTTCGGGACAGGGATATCAGCCCCAGCATTTT
CASSSGQGYQPQHF
>TRBV5-6|few|NA|TRBJ2-3
TGTGCCAGCAGCCCCGGGACAGATACGCAGTATTTT
CASSPGTDTQYF
>TRBV9|NA|NA|TRBJ1-3
TGTGCCAGCAGCGTAGCGACAGCTGGAAACACCATATATTTT
CASSVATAGNTIYF
>TRBV7-2|NA|TRBD1|TRBJ2-3
TGTGCCAGTGACAGGGGGAGCACAGATACGCAGTATTTT
CASDRGSTDTQYF
>TRBV29-1|NA|NA|TRBJ2-7
TGCAGCGTTGAAGATCCGAGAAGCTCCTACGAGCAGTACTTC
CSVEDPRSSYEQYF
>TRBV7-8|few|NA|TRBJ1-2
TGTGCCAGCAGCTTCTTACAGGAAAACTATGGCTACACCTTC
CASSFLQENYGYTF
>TRBV12-3/TRBV12-4|NA|NA|TRBJ2-1
TGTGCCAGCATGGTTGGCCTCTACAATGAGCAGTTCTTC
CASMVGLYNEQFF
>TRBV4-2|NA|TRBD2|TRBJ2-5
TGTGCCAGCAGTCTTCTAGCGGGGGGGGTGGAGACCCAGTACTTC
CASSLLAGGVETQYF
>TRBV2|NA|NA|TRBJ1-4
TGTGCCAGCAGCTTCAGGGCGCTAAAACTGTTTTTT
CASSFRALKLFF
>TRBV7-2|NA|TRBD2|TRBJ2-1
TGTGCCAGCAGCTTGCTAGCGGTCTACAATGAGCAGTTCTTC
CASSLLAVYNEQFF
>TRBV5-1|NA|TRBD2|TRBJ2-7
TGCGCCAGCCGCGAGGCCGGGACTAGGGGACACGAGCAGTACTTC
CASREAGTRGHEQYF
>TRBV5-6|few|TRBD1|TRBJ2-7
TGTGCCAGCAGCTTGGCCCGGGACAGGGTCGCGGGGCAGTACTTC
CASSLARDRVAGQYF
>TRBV15|NA|NA|TRBJ2-2
TGTGCCACCAGCAGAGAGCGGGCCGGGGAGCTGTTTTTT
CATSRERAGELFF
>TRBV6-1|NA|TRBD2|TRBJ2-1
TGTGCCAGCAGTGAAATAGCGGGGGGGCCCGACTCCTACAATGAGCAGTTCTTC
CASSEIAGGPDSYNEQFF
>TRBV27|few|TRBD1|TRBJ1-1
TGTGCCAGCAGTTCCCAGGGGGGGAACACTGAAGCTTTCTTT
CASSSQGGNTEAFF
>TRBV9|once|NA|TRBJ1-1
TGTGCCAGCAGCCCCCCGGGTAGGACTGAAGCTTTCTTT
CASSPPGRTEAFF
>TRBV9|many|NA|TRBJ1-6
TGTGCCAGCAGCGTAGAGCCAGGCCGAGGGAATTCACCCCTCCACTTT
CASSVEPGRGNSPLHF
>TRBV3-1/TRBV3-2|NA|NA|TRBJ1-3
TGTGCCAGCAGCGGACAGTCTGGAAACACCATATATTTT
CASSGQSGNTIYF
>TRBV19|NA|TRBD1|TRBJ1-2
TGTGCCAGTAGTACCCCGGGACAGGTACTTAATGGCTACACCTTC
CASSTPGQVLNGYTF
>TRBV2|NA|TRBD2|TRBJ2-7
TGTGCCAGCAGTACCGGACTAGCGGTTGCCTACGAGCAGTACTTC
CASSTGLAVAYEQYF
>TRBV6-5|NA|NA|TRBJ1-6
TGTGCCAGCAGTTACAAGGTGGTCTCTAGTTCACCCCTCCACTTT
CASSYKVVSSSPLHF